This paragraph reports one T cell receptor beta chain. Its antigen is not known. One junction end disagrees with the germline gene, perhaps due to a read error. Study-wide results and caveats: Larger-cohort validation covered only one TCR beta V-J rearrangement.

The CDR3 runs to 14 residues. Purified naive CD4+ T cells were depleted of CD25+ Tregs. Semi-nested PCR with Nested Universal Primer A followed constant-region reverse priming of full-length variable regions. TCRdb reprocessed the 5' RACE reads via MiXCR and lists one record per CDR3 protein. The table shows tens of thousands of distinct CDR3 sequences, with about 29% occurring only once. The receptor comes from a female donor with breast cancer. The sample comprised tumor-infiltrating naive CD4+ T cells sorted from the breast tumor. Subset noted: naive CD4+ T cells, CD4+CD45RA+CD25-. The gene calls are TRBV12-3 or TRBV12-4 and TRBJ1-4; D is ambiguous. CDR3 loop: CASLPSGRGGKLLF. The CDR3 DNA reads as TGTGCCAGCCTCCCGAGTGGAAGAGGTGGAAAACTGTTGTTT.